A single sample is the source of the 22 T cell receptor beta chains below, sequenced in a study of CD8 T cells in ankylosing spondylitis. Whole-study results and caveats: There was a TCR beta motif, made of eight highly homologous variants, that appeared characteristic of ankylosing spondylitis blood.

These receptors have no identified antigens. TCRdb recomputed calls from the 5' RACE reads with MiXCR, one row per CDR3 protein. The repertoire holds about 440,000 distinct CDR3 sequences, 17% seen once, with over 0.9% in the top ten. Sequenced sample: blood, either unsorted or a sorted T cell fraction (not recorded which). The receptors shown here come from a male donor with ankylosing spondylitis.

This clonotype was seen a handful of times. The chain couples TRBV6-1 to TRBJ1-1, with 10 positions matching TRBD1. The germline CDR1 and CDR2 sequences are MNHNS and SASEGT. The CDR3 has 14 amino acids. The ends lost 5 bases at V and 1 base at J; junction bases unmatched: 1. Here the CDR3 reads CASSRDRGNTEAFF. DNA of the CDR3: TGTGCCAGCAGTCGGGACAGGGGGAACACTGAAGCTTTCTTT.

The J gene is TRBJ1-5, the V gene TRBV7-2, with a tentative D call TRBD1 (5 bases). Germline V gene lookup returns CDR1 SGHTA and CDR2 FQGNSA. This CDR3 is built from 14 residues. V lost 3 bases to trimming and J lost 6 bases, with 12 bases between them. Here the CDR3 reads CASSFPREGQPQHF. The CDR3 DNA is TGTGCCAGCAGCTTCCCCAGGGAAGGTCAGCCCCAGCATTTT.

This clonotype was seen a few times. The gene calls are TRBV12-3 or TRBV12-4 and TRBJ2-6; 10 bases map to TRBD1. The junction had 2 bases not matched to a gene; V was cut back by 6 bases and J by 0 bases. This CDR3 has 16 amino acids. The DNA for the CDR3 is TGTGCCAGCAGCAGACAGGGGGCCTCTGGGGCCAACGTCCTGACTTTC. Translated: CASSRQGASGANVLTF.

This clonotype was seen only a few times. The CDR3 nucleotides are TGTGCCAGCAGTTACCGGGGAGCCCAGCGGGGGAACACCGGGGAGCTGTTTTTT. Its protein is CASSYRGAQRGNTGELFF. The chain has TRBV6-5 and TRBJ2-2, with 7 positions matching TRBD2. With V trimmed by 2 bases and J by 1 base, 10 bases remained unmatched. Germline CDR1 reads MNHEY; CDR2 reads SVGAGI. This CDR3 spans 18 amino acids.

V is TRBV28 and J is TRBJ1-5; D perhaps matches TRBD1 (5 bases). The CDR3 contains 14 residues. The V gene's germline CDR1 is MDHEN and CDR2 SYDVKM. V was shortened by 11 bases and J by 5 bases, with 19 bases between the two germline ends. Here the CDR3 DNA reads TGTGCCTCTCGGTCAGGGCATAATTATCAGCCCCAGCATTTT. Translating it yields CASRSGHNYQPQHF.

This clonotype was counted only a few times. The CDR3 protein is CASSPGGTRVNYGYTF. Here the CDR3 DNA reads TGTGCCAGCAGCCCCGGCGGGACACGGGTCAACTATGGCTACACCTTC. The chain joins TRBV7-8 to TRBJ1-2; a weak D match, TRBD1 (6 bases). The CDR3 is 16 residues long. Germline V lookup: CDR1 SGHVS, CDR2 FQNEAQ. V lost 5 bases, J lost 2 bases, and 18 bases lay in between.

This clonotype was seen only a few times. The chain employs TRBV6-6 and TRBJ1-5; D gene uncertain. The germline CDR1 and CDR2 sequences are MNHNY and SVGAGI (reference sequence). Trimming removed 0 bases from V and 6 bases from J, with 6 bases in between. CDR3 length: 13 amino acids. The CDR3 coding sequence is TGTGCCAGCAGTTACTCGTCCATTCAGCCCCAGCATTTT. Protein: CASSYSSIQPQHF.

The chain uses TRBV20-1 and TRBJ1-2; D perhaps matches TRBD1 (6 bases). Germline V CDR1 and CDR2: DFQATT, SNEGSKA (reference sequence). Trimming pared 0 bases from V and 3 bases from J, leaving 14 bases between. The CDR3 is 15 amino acids. This chain's CDR3 is CSARDARSGDYGYTF. DNA of the CDR3: TGCAGTGCTAGAGATGCACGGTCAGGGGACTATGGCTACACCTTC.

Only a few counts were recorded for this clonotype. The chain uses TRBV7-9 and TRBJ1-1; D unclear. V lost 7 bases to trimming and J lost 1 base, with 10 bases between them. CDR3 size: 13 residues. Per germline, CDR1 SEHNR and CDR2 FQNEAQ (reference sequence). CDR3 amino acids: CASNVDGNTEAFF. CDR3 DNA sequence: TGTGCCAGCAACGTAGACGGGAACACTGAAGCTTTCTTT. The variable domain in full, completed from reference TRBV7-9 and TRBJ1-1, reads DTGVSQNPRHKITKRGQNVTFRCDPISEHNRLYWYRQTLGQGPEFLTYFQNEAQLEKSRLLSDRFSAERPKGSFSTLEIQRTEQGDSAMYLCASNVDGNTEAFFGQGTRLTVV.

This rearrangement joins TRBV6-1 to TRBJ1-2, with no clear D. This CDR3 is built from 14 residues. Germline CDR1 and CDR2: MNHNS and SASEGT. Trimming removed 11 bases at V and 4 bases at J, with 20 bases between. CDR3 protein: CAPATATRAYGYTF. CDR3 bases: TGTGCCCCAGCAACAGCGACCCGCGCCTATGGCTACACCTTC.

The CDR3 reads CASEGSAYEQYF. The CDR3 nucleotides are TGTGCCAGCGAGGGCAGTGCCTACGAGCAGTACTTC. This chain connects TRBV6-6 to TRBJ2-7; tentative D call: TRBD2 (5 bases). The V and J ends lost 8 bases and 2 bases respectively, with 10 bases between them. Per germline, CDR1 MNHNY and CDR2 SVGAGI (reference sequence). This CDR3 has 12 amino acids.

The chain has TRBV12-3 or TRBV12-4 and TRBJ1-2, with TRBD1 matching over 10 bases. This CDR3 is 15 amino acids long. After removal of 2 bases from V and 4 bases from J, the junction contained 4 bases not matched to a gene. In nucleotides, the CDR3 is TGTGCCAGCAGTTTAAAGGGACAGGGGACCTATGGCTACACCTTC. Translated: CASSLKGQGTYGYTF.

This clonotype turned up a few times. V gene TRBV27 combines with J gene TRBJ2-7; no firm D call. Trimming took 6 bases from V and 0 from J, leaving 15 bases between them. Germline assignment: CDR1 MNHEY and CDR2 SMNVEV (reference sequence). This CDR3 region has 15 residues. CDR3 loop: CASRLKDTFSYEQYF. Here the CDR3 DNA reads TGTGCCAGCAGACTCAAAGACACTTTCTCCTACGAGCAGTACTTC.

The chain joins TRBV28 to TRBJ2-1; perhaps TRBD2 as D (6 bases). Trimming took off 2 bases at V and 10 bases at J, with 12 bases between the two ends. This CDR3 region has 13 residues. Germline V gene data show CDR1 as MDHEN and CDR2 as SYDVKM. This CDR3 is CASSLRGGIEQFF. CDR3 coding DNA: TGTGCCAGCAGTTTACGGGGCGGGATAGAGCAGTTCTTC.

This clonotype was counted only a few times. The genes are TRBV20-1 and TRBJ2-1; a weak D match, TRBD1 (6 bases). CDR1 and CDR2 (germline): DFQATT, SNEGSKA (reference sequence). This CDR3 has 13 residues. V was cut by 4 bases and J by 8 bases, with 15 bases left in between. The CDR3: CSATGGKGDEQFF. The CDR3 nucleotides read TGCAGTGCTACTGGCGGAAAGGGGGATGAGCAGTTCTTC.

This clonotype was seen only a few times. The chain is built from TRBV6-4 and TRBJ2-3, with 8 bases fitting TRBD2. The V gene end was trimmed by 0 bases and the J gene end by 4 bases; junction bases not matched to a gene: 9. CDR1 and CDR2 (germline): MRHNA, SNTAGT. The length of the CDR3 is 17 residues. CDR3 loop: CASSDSYGSGVSDTQYF. In nucleotides, the CDR3 is TGTGCCAGCAGTGACTCGTATGGTAGCGGGGTGTCAGATACGCAGTATTTT.

V is TRBV20-1 and J is TRBJ2-7; TRBD2 matches 12 bases. The ends lost 8 bases at V and 2 bases at J; junction bases unmatched: 4. The CDR3 runs 13 residues. Germline V gene sequence: CDR1 DFQATT, CDR2 SNEGSKA (reference sequence). CDR3 nucleotides: TGCAGTTACGGACTAGCGGGAACCTACGAGCAGTACTTC. Encoded protein: CSYGLAGTYEQYF.

This clonotype was counted only a few times. The chain links TRBV20-1 to TRBJ2-7; TRBD2 matches 9 bases. Germline CDR1 and CDR2: DFQATT and SNEGSKA (reference sequence). The J segment lost 5 bases and the V segment lost 1 base, leaving 9 bases of the junction unmatched. There are 15 residues in the CDR3. CDR3 protein: CSARVGGRGRNEQYF. In DNA form, the CDR3 reads TGCAGTGCTAGAGTGGGCGGGAGGGGTCGAAACGAGCAGTACTTC.

CDR3 bases: TGTGCCAGCAGCCAAGTCGTAGGGGATGGAGCTTTCTTT. Translated, it gives CASSQVVGDGAFF. The chain couples TRBV3-1 to TRBJ1-1, with D possibly being TRBD1 (5 bases). The CDR3 extends over 13 amino acids. V dropped 1 base and J dropped 10 bases, with 13 bases sitting between them. Germline V lookup: CDR1 LGHDT, CDR2 YNNKEL (reference sequence). The entire variable domain, with the rest obtained from reference TRBV3-1 and TRBJ1-1, is as follows: DTAVSQTPKYLVTQMGNDKSIKCEQNLGHDTMYWYKQDSKKFLKIMFSYNNKELIINETVPNRFSPKSPDKAHLNLHINSLELGDSAVYFCASSQVVGDGAFFGQGTRLTVV.

The chain recombines TRBV20-1 with TRBJ2-7, with D perhaps TRBD2 (5 bases). V was cut by 5 bases and J by 2 bases, with 10 bases left in between. There are 12 residues in the CDR3. In germline, CDR1 is DFQATT, CDR2 SNEGSKA (reference sequence). CDR3 amino acids: CSAPEGPYEQYF. CDR3 coding DNA: TGCAGTGCTCCAGAGGGCCCCTACGAGCAGTACTTC.

The chain has TRBV20-1 and TRBJ2-1; 12 bases fit TRBD2. J was trimmed by 4 bases and V by 1 base; bases with no gene match: 5. Germline V gene sequence: CDR1 DFQATT, CDR2 SNEGSKA (reference sequence). This CDR3 is built from 16 residues. The CDR3 sequence: CSARGTTSGSYNEQFF. The CDR3 DNA is TGCAGTGCTAGAGGTACGACTAGCGGGAGTTACAATGAGCAGTTCTTC.

This clonotype was seen a handful of times. The J gene is TRBJ1-2, the V gene TRBV10-1; TRBD1 aligns across 7 bases. Germline V gene lookup returns CDR1 WNHNN and CDR2 SYGVQD (reference sequence). The trim removed 6 bases at V and 3 bases at J, leaving 4 bases unmatched. This CDR3 is built from 13 residues. The CDR3 DNA reads TGCGCCAGCAGAGACACAGGGGACTATGGCTACACCTTC. It translates to CASRDTGDYGYTF.